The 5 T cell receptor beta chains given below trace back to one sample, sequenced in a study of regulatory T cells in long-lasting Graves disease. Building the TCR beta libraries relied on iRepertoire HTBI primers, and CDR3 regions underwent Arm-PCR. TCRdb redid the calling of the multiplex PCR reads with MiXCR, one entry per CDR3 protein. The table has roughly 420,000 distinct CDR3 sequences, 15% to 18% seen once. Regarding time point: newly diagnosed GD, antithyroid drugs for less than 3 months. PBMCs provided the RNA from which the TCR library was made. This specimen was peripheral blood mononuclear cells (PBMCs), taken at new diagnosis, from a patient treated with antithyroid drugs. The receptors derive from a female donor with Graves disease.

For the CDR3, the DNA is TGCGCCAGCAGCGCCGGCGGGGGGGTAAAGACTGAAGCTTTCTTT. Residues: CASSAGGGVKTEAFF. The chain couples TRBV5-1 to TRBJ1-1, with a weak D call TRBD1 (5 bases). The CDR3 contains 15 residues. V lost 4 bases, J lost 5 bases, and 18 bases lay in between. CDR1 and CDR2 (germline): SGHRS, YFSETQ.

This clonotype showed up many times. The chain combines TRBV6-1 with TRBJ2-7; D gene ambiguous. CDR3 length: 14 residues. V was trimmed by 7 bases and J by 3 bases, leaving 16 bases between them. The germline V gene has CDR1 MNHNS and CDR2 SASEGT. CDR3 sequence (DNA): TGTGCCAGCACCCAAGGCCGGAATTTCTACGAGCAGTACTTC. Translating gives CASTQGRNFYEQYF.

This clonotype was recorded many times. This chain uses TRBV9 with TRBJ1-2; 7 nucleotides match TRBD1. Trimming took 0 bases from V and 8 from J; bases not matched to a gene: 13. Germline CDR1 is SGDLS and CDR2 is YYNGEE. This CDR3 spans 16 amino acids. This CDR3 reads CASSVAGGYQGGGYTF. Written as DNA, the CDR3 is TGTGCCAGCAGCGTAGCTGGGGGTTACCAGGGGGGCGGCTACACCTTC.

CDR3: CASSYMGGRNTEAFF. The DNA for the CDR3 is TGTGCCAGCAGTTACATGGGGGGCAGGAACACTGAAGCTTTCTTT. This chain links TRBV6-2 or TRBV6-3 with TRBJ1-1, with D maybe TRBD1 (6 bases). V was shortened by 2 bases and J by 1 base, with 11 bases between the two germline ends. This CDR3 contains 15 residues. Germline assignment: CDR1 MNHEY and CDR2 SVGEGT.

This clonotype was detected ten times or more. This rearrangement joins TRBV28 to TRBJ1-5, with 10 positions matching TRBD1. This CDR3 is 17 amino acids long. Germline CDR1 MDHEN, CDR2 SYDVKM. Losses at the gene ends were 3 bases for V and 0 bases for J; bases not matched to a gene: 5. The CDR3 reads CASSFRTGGDSNQPQHF. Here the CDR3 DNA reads TGTGCCAGCAGTTTCCGGACAGGGGGAGATAGCAATCAGCCCCAGCATTTT.